Shown below are 23 T cell receptor beta chains from a single sample sequenced in a study of breast tumors, draining lymph nodes, adjacent tissues. In TCRdb, the multiplex PCR reads were re-called with MiXCR into one record per CDR3 protein. This table has fewer than 200,000 distinct CDR3 sequences, around a third appearing once. The lymph nodes were axillary draining lymph nodes from breast cancer patients. The sequenced sample consisted of axillary lymph node tissue. The receptors come from a female donor with breast cancer. Some clones in this sample may be carry-over from other donors' samples.

The sample holds many counts of this clonotype. This may stem from a read error, because a much larger clone lies one nucleotide away. V usage is TRBV20-1 and J usage is TRBJ2-7; D is undetermined. Trimming took off 1 base at V and 6 bases at J, with 16 bases between the two ends. The CDR3 is made up of 14 amino acids. Germline CDR1 reads DFQATT; CDR2 reads SNEGSKA (reference sequence). In DNA form, the CDR3 reads TGCAGTGCTAGAGTTTTGAGGACGACGTCCGAGCAGTACTTC. It translates to CSARVLRTTSEQYF.

This clonotype was counted a few times. As the CDR3 is not closed by the conserved phenylalanine or tryptophan, this likely results from a read error. The DNA is left out, because the CDR3 cannot be placed on it with certainty; the CDR3 is given as TCRdb lists it. The rearrangement links TRBV7-2 to TRBJ2-2; the tabulated D call, TRBD2, remains unverified against the DNA. Per germline, CDR1 SGHTA and CDR2 FQGNSA. The CDR3 is made up of 10 amino acids, end residues included. CDR3 residues: CASRPSGRGV.

This clonotype was detected ten times or more. This chain uses TRBV4-1 with TRBJ2-3; 11 nucleotides align to TRBD2. The J segment lost 8 bases and the V segment lost 2 bases, leaving 15 bases of the junction unmatched. This CDR3 has 18 residues. Looked up from germline, CDR1 is MGHRA and CDR2 is YSYEKL. CDR3 sequence (DNA): TGCGCCAGCAGCCAACATACTAGCGGGGGATTAGGTAGTGGTACGCAGTATTTT. It encodes CASSQHTSGGLGSGTQYF.

This clonotype was seen many times. This chain joins TRBV6-2 or TRBV6-3 and TRBJ2-7; TRBD1 agrees at 7 bases. Trimming took 6 bases from V and 0 from J; bases not matched to a gene: 8. The CDR3 has 15 amino acids. Looked up from germline, CDR1 is MNHEY and CDR2 is SVGEGT. CDR3 nucleotides: TGTGCCAGCAGGAGGACAGGTACCAGCTCCTACGAGCAGTACTTC. Its translation is CASRRTGTSSYEQYF.

This clonotype was observed at least ten times. The chain employs TRBV6-2 or TRBV6-3 and TRBJ2-2; no reliable D call. Trimming shortened V by 0 bases and J by 7 bases, and 6 bases separated the two germline ends. Looked up from germline, CDR1 is MNHEY and CDR2 is SVGEGT. The length of the CDR3 is 13 residues. The CDR3 bases are TGTGCCAGCAGTTACTCTCAAGGCGGGGAGCTGTTTTTT. Protein product: CASSYSQGGELFF.

This clonotype was detected many times. This may arise from a read error, as a much more abundant clone is one base away. Here the CDR3 DNA reads TGTGCCAGCAGTGCATCAAATCGGCCCCAGCATTTT. It encodes CASSASNRPQHF. The chain uses TRBV2 and TRBJ1-5; D is unresolved. Germline lookup yields CDR1 SNHLY and CDR2 FYNNEI. CDR3 size: 12 residues. The full variable domain, rest sourced from reference TRBV2 and TRBJ1-5, is EPEVTQTPSHQVTQMGQEVILRCVPISNHLYFYWYRQILGQKVEFLVSFYNNEISEKSEIFDDQFSVERPDGSNFTLKIRSTKLEDSAMYFCASSASNRPQHFGDGTRLSIL.

Regarding this clonotype: With a much larger clone just one base away, this may be a read error. This CDR3 reads CASTPGRSGTQYF. CDR3 nucleotides: TGTGCCAGCACCCCGGGCAGGTCGGGTACGCAGTATTTT. The chain combines TRBV6-2 or TRBV6-3 with TRBJ2-3; no definite D call. The ends were cut back, 7 bases at V and 8 bases at J, with 16 bases in the middle. The CDR3 is 13 residues long. Germline values: CDR1 MNHEY, CDR2 SVGEGT.

The sample holds many counts of this clonotype. The chain couples TRBV5-1 to TRBJ2-7; 10 bases line up with TRBD2. CDR3 size: 14 residues. The germline V gene has CDR1 SGHRS and CDR2 YFSETQ. Trimming removed 5 bases from V and 4 bases from J; junction bases left unmatched: 6. CDR3 nucleotide sequence: TGCGCCAGCAGAAAACTAGCGGGGAATTACGAGCAGTACTTC. It is translated as CASRKLAGNYEQYF. Full variable domain (outside the CDR3, taken from reference TRBV5-1 and TRBJ2-7): KAGVTQTPRYLIKTRGQQVTLSCSPISGHRSVSWYQQTPGQGLQFLFEYFSETQRNKGNFPGRFSGRQFSNSRSEMNVSTLELGDSALYLCASRKLAGNYEQYFGPGTRLTVT.

This chain connects TRBV15 to TRBJ1-2; no reliable D call. CDR1 is LNHNV and CDR2 is YYDKDF in the germline V gene (reference sequence). The CDR3 totals 13 residues. Trimming shortened V by 0 bases and J by 12 bases, and 14 bases separated the two germline ends. CDR3 sequence reads: CATSRDRAYGNTF. CDR3 coding DNA: TGTGCCACCAGCAGAGATCGGGCTTATGGAAACACCTTC.

Notes on this clonotype: This may come from a read error, since a much larger clone is one base off. The rearrangement joins TRBV12-3 or TRBV12-4 to TRBJ2-7, with 7 bases lining up with TRBD1. V was clipped by 3 bases and J by 0 bases; unmatched bases: 5. The length of the CDR3 is 15 residues. The CDR3 loop is CASSFGGTASYEQYF. The CDR3 DNA reads as TGTGCCAGCAGTTTCGGTGGGACAGCCTCCTACGAGCAGTACTTC.

CDR3 in amino acids: CASSSNPGTGSGNEQFF. The CDR3 DNA sequence: TGTGCCAGCAGTTCAAACCCCGGGACAGGGAGCGGAAATGAGCAGTTCTTC. The rearrangement uses TRBV27 and TRBJ2-1; 9 bases match TRBD1. Germline CDR1 is MNHEY and CDR2 is SMNVEV (reference sequence). With 4 bases clipped from V and 7 bases from J, the junction kept 14 bases outside the gene matches. The CDR3 is 17 residues long.

This sequence joins TRBV2 and TRBJ2-5; 10 bases align to TRBD1. With V trimmed by 6 bases and J by 7 bases, 11 bases remained unmatched. Per the germline V gene, CDR1 is SNHLY and CDR2 is FYNNEI. This CDR3 is 15 amino acids long. The CDR3 DNA reads TGTGCCAGCAGGATGGGGACAGGGGACTTCGGGACCCAGTACTTC. The encoded protein is CASRMGTGDFGTQYF.

This clonotype was counted many times. This chain connects TRBV6-5 to TRBJ2-6; D is possibly TRBD2 (6 bases). Germline CDR1 is MNHEY and CDR2 is SVGAGI. Trimming cost V 1 base and J 4 bases, with 8 bases left between them. The CDR3 has 15 residues. The CDR3 DNA reads TGTGCCAGCAGTTACTGGGGGGAAGGGGCCAACGTCCTGACTTTC. It yields the protein CASSYWGEGANVLTF.

This clonotype was counted ten times or more. This chain links TRBV15 with TRBJ2-6; D gene uncertain. This CDR3 contains 15 residues. Germline V gene data show CDR1 as LNHNV and CDR2 as YYDKDF (reference sequence). V was pared by 1 base and J by 0 bases, with 4 bases between. The CDR3 spells CATSRGSSGANVLTF. The CDR3 DNA reads as TGTGCCACCAGCAGAGGTAGCTCTGGGGCCAACGTCCTGACTTTC.

This clonotype was detected only a few times. CDR3 nucleotides: TGTGCCAGCAGTTCGAGGATGACAGGCGTTTATAGCAATCAGCCCCAGCATTTT. It encodes CASSSRMTGVYSNQPQHF. V and J are TRBV28 and TRBJ1-5, with D possibly TRBD1 on 6 matching bases. CDR3 length: 18 amino acids. CDR1 and CDR2 (germline): MDHEN, SYDVKM. Between the trimmed V and J ends, which lost 4 bases and 0 bases, there was a span of 19 bases.

As to this clonotype: This could be a read error, since a much larger clone is one nucleotide away. This chain joins TRBV3-1 and TRBJ1-3; tentatively, D is TRBD1 (6 bases). The CDR3 length is 17 residues. The germline V gene encodes CDR1 LGHDT and CDR2 YNNKEL (reference sequence). The CDR3 loop reads CASSQPGTPGSGNTVYF. For the CDR3, the DNA is TGTGCCAGCAGCCAGCCCGGGACACCCGGCTCTGGAAACACCGTATATTTT.

This clonotype was detected many times. The chain employs TRBV30 and TRBJ1-2, with 7 bases fitting TRBD1. The CDR3 runs 14 residues. J gave up 4 bases and V 5 bases, and 10 bases lay outside the gene matches. Germline V lookup: CDR1 GTSNPN, CDR2 SVGIG (reference sequence). The CDR3 DNA is TGTGCCTGGGCCAGGGACAGTTCGGCCTATGGCTACACCTTC. This gives the protein CAWARDSSAYGYTF. The variable domain in full, with the rest retrieved from reference TRBV30 and TRBJ1-2, is SQTIHQWPATLVQPVGSPLSLECTVEGTSNPNLYWYRQAAGRGLQLLFYSVGIGQISSEVPQNLSASRPQDRQFILSSKKLLLSDSGFYLCAWARDSSAYGYTFGSGTRLTVV.

The rearrangement links TRBV24-1 to TRBJ2-3; TRBD1 agrees at 7 bases. Unmatched junction bases numbered 8, after V lost 4 bases and J lost 2 bases. In germline, CDR1 is KGHDR, CDR2 SFDVKD. This CDR3 spans 16 amino acids. CDR3 DNA sequence: TGTGCCACCAGTGACCCGGGACAGAGATACACAGATACGCAGTATTTT. Translation: CATSDPGQRYTDTQYF.

This clonotype has ten or more counts. The V call is TRBV20-1, the J call TRBJ2-1; 8 bases agree with TRBD2. The CDR3 has 17 amino acids. CDR1 is DFQATT, CDR2 SNEGSKA, per germline (reference sequence). The trim removed 0 bases at V and 2 bases at J, leaving 9 bases unmatched. The CDR3 nucleotides read TGCAGTGCTAGAGATCTAGGGCGGGAGGCCCCCTACAATGAGCAGTTCTTC. This encodes CSARDLGREAPYNEQFF.

This clonotype was detected many times. The rearrangement uses TRBV10-3 and TRBJ2-5; 9 bases are a match to TRBD2. V dropped 8 bases and J dropped 5; count of bases not matched to a gene: 12. This CDR3 has 15 residues. The V gene's germline CDR1 is ENHRY and CDR2 SYGVKD. Here the CDR3 reads CAIALAGSMGETQYF. CDR3 DNA: TGTGCCATCGCTCTAGCGGGATCTATGGGGGAGACCCAGTACTTC.

Details on this clonotype: This sequence may be a read error, since a much larger clone differs from it by one base. This chain connects TRBV3-1 to TRBJ2-5; D remains unclear. V was pared by 2 bases and J by 5 bases, with 12 bases between. This CDR3 is built from 14 residues. In germline, CDR1 is LGHDT, CDR2 YNNKEL (reference sequence). The CDR3 DNA is TGTGCCAGCAGCCAAAGAGTGGTCGGGGAGACCCAGTACTTC. The encoded protein is CASSQRVVGETQYF.

This clonotype was picked up many times. This chain joins TRBV30 and TRBJ1-2; TRBD1 might be the D (6 bases). Trimming stripped 5 bases from V and 4 bases from J, with 17 bases between. The CDR3 runs 14 residues. In germline, CDR1 is GTSNPN, CDR2 SVGIG (reference sequence). The CDR3, as DNA: TGTGCCTGGGTCCGCGACAGGCGTTTCTATGGCTACACCTTC. Its protein is CAWVRDRRFYGYTF.

This clonotype has a handful of counts. This chain connects TRBV6-2 or TRBV6-3 to TRBJ2-7, with D unresolved. CDR1 and CDR2 from the germline V gene are MNHEY and SVGEGT. Trimming left V 5 bases short and J 0 bases short, with 14 bases between. This CDR3 region has 15 residues. The CDR3 nucleotides are TGTGCCAGCAGTCTCCGCTGGATAGCCTCCTACGAGCAGTACTTC. It translates to CASSLRWIASYEQYF.